The subject of this entry is one TCR beta chain. Its target is unknown. This sample is part of a study of cytomegalovirus exposure and HLA in healthy donors. The overall study: The roughly 700 first-cohort repertoires shared a platform with the 120 or so validation repertoires, as reported in a later analysis. Overall study results and limits: Most TCR sequences were rare, but some public TCRs occurred in many donors.

Here immunoSEQ multiplex PCR was the method, and the copy in TCRdb shows in-frame clones only, minus some. The sample has tens of thousands of clones; 96% are singletons. From the roughly 110-subject validation cohort, which was separate from the approximately 670-subject first cohort, the donors were drawn. Per the germline V gene, CDR1 is SGHRS and CDR2 is YFSETQ. The CDR3 is 15 amino acids. Germline trimming cut 4 bases from V and 6 bases from J; bases unmatched to any gene: 7. The sample comprised PBMCs. The genes are TRBV5-1 and TRBJ2-1; 10 bases match TRBD2. This TCR came from a woman between 18 and 29 years old in good health and CMV-seropositive. The CDR3: CASSPPAGGGNEQFF. The CDR3 region has the DNA TGCGCCAGCAGCCCCCCAGCGGGAGGGGGCAATGAGCAGTTCTTC.